The next 2 T cell receptor beta chains were all read from a single sample in a study of CD8 T cells in Susac syndrome (dated by TCRdb to between 2018 and 2021). Receptors were amplified or captured by the immunoSEQ multiplex PCR assay. RNA was extracted with the RNeasy kit and 0.5 to 1 ug was reverse transcribed using random hexamers. The public reads were reanalyzed by TCRdb: fastp trimming at Q25, MiXCR alignment, in-frame beta chains only. Every distinct CDR3 protein forms one entry, paired with its most common genes and DNA. A total of roughly 200,000 distinct CDR3 sequences appear in this sample, nearly 97% of them only once. The ten largest make up 0.093% of the sample. The sample was CD4+ T cells from PBMCs. The receptor source for this set is a human donor with multiple sclerosis.

The DNA for the CDR3 is TGTGCCAGCAGTTCCAGGCCCGACTACTCCTACGAGCAGTACTTC. It codes for CASSSRPDYSYEQYF. The V gene is TRBV2, the J gene TRBJ2-7; TRBD2 might be the D (5 bases). The CDR3 is 15 amino acids. The germline V gene has CDR1 SNHLY and CDR2 FYNNEI. The ends were cut back, 5 bases at V and 0 bases at J, with 14 bases in the middle. Together with reference TRBV2 and TRBJ2-7, the CDR3 gives the full variable domain: EPEVTQTPSHQVTQMGQEVILRCVPISNHLYFYWYRQILGQKVEFLVSFYNNEISEKSEIFDDQFSVERPDGSNFTLKIRSTKLEDSAMYFCASSSRPDYSYEQYFGPGTRLTVT.

The V gene is TRBV20-1, the J gene TRBJ1-5, with 8 bases that match TRBD1. Germline CDR1 and CDR2: DFQATT and SNEGSKA (reference sequence). The CDR3 is 15 residues long. The V gene end was trimmed by 2 bases and the J gene end by 4 bases; junction bases not matched to a gene: 7. The CDR3 here is CSARWAGGKNQPQHF. CDR3 sequence (DNA): TGCAGTGCTAGATGGGCAGGGGGCAAGAATCAGCCCCAGCATTTT.